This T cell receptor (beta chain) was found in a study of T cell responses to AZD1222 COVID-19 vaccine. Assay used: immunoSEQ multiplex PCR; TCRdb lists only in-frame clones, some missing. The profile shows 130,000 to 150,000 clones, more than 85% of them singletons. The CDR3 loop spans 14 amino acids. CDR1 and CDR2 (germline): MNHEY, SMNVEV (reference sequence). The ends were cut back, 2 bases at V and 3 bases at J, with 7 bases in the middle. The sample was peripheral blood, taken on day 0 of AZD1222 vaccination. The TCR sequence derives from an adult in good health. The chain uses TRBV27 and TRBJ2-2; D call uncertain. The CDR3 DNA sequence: TGTGCCAGCAGTTTAAGTTGGGACACCGGGGAGCTGTTTTTT. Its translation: CASSLSWDTGELFF.